This record covers a single TCR beta chain. This clonotype was found a few times. It lacks a known antigen. Base qualities are not provided; no much larger clone lies one nucleotide away. This entry belongs to a study of response to subunit inactivated influenza vaccine (dated by TCRdb to the late 2010s). For context, the study as a whole: Deep quantitative profiling of the T cell receptor repertoire was used in the study to follow responses to a trivalent subunit inactivated influenza vaccine.

The CDR3 runs 11 amino acids, cysteine and phenylalanine included. Only the CDR3 DNA is retained, 33 bases long and in frame from the first base. Trimming takes 5 bases from V and 7 bases from J, and the germline ends sit 6 bases apart. From a lookup of the germline V gene, CDR1 and CDR2 are LGHNT and FRNRAP. Paper-wide results and their limitations: According to the authors, only a limited number of new T cells may be recruited by each seasonal influenza vaccination.

Library preparation used RT-PCR. For sequencing, an Illumina HiSeq 2500 was employed. TCRdb handled the public reads itself, with Q25 trimming in fastp and clone calling in MiXCR, and kept productive beta chains. Each CDR3 protein gets just one entry, which takes the most common genes and DNA from the rows behind it. The sample contains over 750,000 distinct CDR3 sequences, 21% of them found a single time. About a tenth of the sample goes to the ten largest clones. The clonotype originates from a man aged 50 to 59 who received an inactivated influenza vaccine. Donor details come from another sample of the same person, matched by shared clones. The sequence is built from TRBV12-5 and TRBJ2-1; the best D guess is TRBD2, with 6 bases matching. The specimen comprised PBMCs from blood, sampled roughly 5 days after vaccination. Here the CDR3 is given as CASGSGNEQFF. The nucleotides read TGTGCTAGTGGTAGCGGGAATGAGCAGTTCTTC.